This T cell receptor beta chain was sequenced for a study of cytomegalovirus exposure and HLA in healthy donors. The CDR3 is 13 amino acids. The V gene's germline CDR1 is SQVTM and CDR2 ANQGSEA. General observations from the study: Among TCR beta chains of equal frequency, HLA-associated ones were more clonally expanded in a later analysis. It was reported that the classifier diagnosed cytomegalovirus status with high specificity and sensitivity in both the original and validation cohorts. In vitro assays verified that a few CMV-associated chains recognized CMV antigens specifically.

Regarding this clone: Its target is unknown.

With 60 Vbeta and 13 Jbeta primers, the PCR was carried out. Method: immunoSEQ multiplex PCR; TCRdb's copy keeps in-frame clones and lacks some. The table includes more than 100,000 clones, roughly 80% detected once. Donors counted as nominally healthy when sampled, yet unrecorded immune exposures were likely. The chain is built from TRBV29-1 and TRBJ2-2, with TRBD2 matching 8 bases. This TCR was sampled from a woman aged 55-70 years in good health and CMV-seronegative. Sequenced sample: PBMCs. CDR3 nucleotide sequence: TGCGGGGCGGGAGGTACGAACACCGGGGAGCTGTTTTTT. Its translation is CGAGGTNTGELFF.